This T cell receptor beta chain came from a study of cytomegalovirus exposure and HLA in healthy donors. About the research overall: Earlier findings included some 100 million unique TCR beta sequences obtained from 150 million to 200 million T cells.

Germline assignment: CDR1 SGHRS and CDR2 YFSETQ. CDR3 length: 14 residues. V gave up 4 bases and J gave up 8 bases; unmatched junction bases: 5. PCR employed 60 Vbeta and 13 Jbeta primers. Assay used: immunoSEQ multiplex PCR; TCRdb lists only in-frame clones, some missing. The sample holds 150,000 to 200,000 clones; around 80% are singletons and the top ten take roughly 1.5%. Study-wide results and caveats: A later analysis linked fewer than 20,000 TCR beta sequences to HLA alleles at 0.05 false discovery rate. Later analysis placed DRB1 highest and HLA-C lowest in TCR association rates, which differed by HLA locus.

There were likely unrecorded immune exposures, though donors were nominally healthy when sampled. A word on this clone: Its antigen remains unknown.

Input material: PBMCs. The chain couples TRBV5-1 to TRBJ2-1; the match to TRBD2 covers 11 bases. The sequence came from a woman under 30 in good health and CMV-seronegative. CDR3 loop: CASSPTSGIYEQFF. CDR3 nucleotides: TGCGCCAGCAGCCCGACTAGCGGGATTTATGAGCAGTTCTTC.